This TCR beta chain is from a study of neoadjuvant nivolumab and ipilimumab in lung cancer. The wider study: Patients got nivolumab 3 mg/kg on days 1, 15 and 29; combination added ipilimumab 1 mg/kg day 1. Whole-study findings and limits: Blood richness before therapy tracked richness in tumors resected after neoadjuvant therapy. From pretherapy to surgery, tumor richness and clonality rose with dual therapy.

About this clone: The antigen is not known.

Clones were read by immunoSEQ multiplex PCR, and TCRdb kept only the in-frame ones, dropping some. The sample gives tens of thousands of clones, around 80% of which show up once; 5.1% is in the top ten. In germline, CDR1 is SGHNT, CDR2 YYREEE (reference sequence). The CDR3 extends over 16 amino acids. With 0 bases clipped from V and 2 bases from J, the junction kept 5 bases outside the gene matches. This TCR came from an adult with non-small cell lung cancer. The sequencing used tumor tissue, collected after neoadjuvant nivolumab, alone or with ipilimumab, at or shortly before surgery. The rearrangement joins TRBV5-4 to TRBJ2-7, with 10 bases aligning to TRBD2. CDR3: CASSLGVAGGTYEQYF. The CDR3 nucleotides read TGTGCCAGCAGCTTGGGGGTAGCGGGAGGAACCTACGAGCAGTACTTC. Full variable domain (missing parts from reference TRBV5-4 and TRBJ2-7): ETGVTQSPTHLIKTRGQQVTLRCSSQSGHNTVSWYQQALGQGPQFIFQYYREEENGRGNFPPRFSGLQFPNYSSELNVNALELDDSALYLCASSLGVAGGTYEQYFGPGTRLTVT.